This entry lists 14 T cell receptor beta chains sequenced from one sample in a study of read filtering for tumor transcriptome and immune sequencing. Molecular barcoded adaptors covering alpha/delta and beta/gamma chains were used on around 400 ng RNA. MiXCR was run by TCRdb on the reads, yielding one entry per CDR3 protein. The table lists 35,000 to 40,000 distinct CDR3 sequences, roughly 13% of them singletons, with less than 35% in the top ten. Sequenced material: a population of CD138-negative cells sorted from bone marrow. All receptors derive from a donor at least 40 years old with multiple myeloma.

The table lists this clonotype with many counts. The chain joins TRBV5-1 to TRBJ2-1, with D perhaps matching TRBD2 (5 bases). Germline loops: CDR1 SGHRS, CDR2 YFSETQ. V lost 4 bases and J lost 4, with 6 bases in between. CDR3 length: 12 amino acids. The chain's CDR3 is CASSPGYNEQFF. In DNA, the CDR3 is TGCGCCAGCAGCCCGGGGTACAATGAGCAGTTCTTC.

On this clonotype: A much larger clone differs by one base, so this may be a read error. The chain recombines TRBV14 with TRBJ2-5, with 10 bases fitting TRBD2. Trimming at V came to 1 base and at J to 4 bases, leaving 9 bases not matched to a gene. Germline CDR1 reads SGHDN; CDR2 reads FVKESK. The CDR3 covers 17 residues. The CDR3 protein is CASSQGSLAGARETQYF. CDR3 nucleotide sequence: TGTGCCAGCAGCCAAGGCAGCCTAGCGGGAGCCAGAGAGACCCAGTACTTC.

This clonotype appeared many times. The rearrangement joins TRBV29-1 to TRBJ2-3, with D perhaps matching TRBD1 (5 bases). The CDR3 is 11 amino acids. Germline-derived CDR1 and CDR2 are SQVTM and ANQGSEA. V was pared by 4 bases and J by 6 bases, with 8 bases between. The chain's CDR3 is CSVGWGDTQYF. In DNA form, the CDR3 reads TGCAGCGTTGGCTGGGGCGATACGCAGTATTTT.

Of note for this clonotype: At one end, the junction sequence differs from germline, possibly due to a read error. The chain has TRBV20-1 and TRBJ2-5, with 11 bases identical to TRBD2. This CDR3 spans 19 amino acids. Germline-derived CDR1 and CDR2 are DFQATT and SNEGSKA (reference sequence). The CDR3 reads CGATGQGTSGSDVVETQYF. In DNA, the CDR3 is TGCGGTGCTACGGGACAGGGAACTAGCGGGAGTGATGTGGTAGAGACCCAGTACTTC.

This clonotype was observed many times. The chain couples TRBV14 to TRBJ2-6; D is perhaps TRBD1 or TRBD2 (5 bases each). CDR3 length: 17 residues. V was trimmed by 1 base and J by 5 bases, leaving 15 bases between them. Looked up from germline, CDR1 is SGHDN and CDR2 is FVKESK. The chain's CDR3 is CASSQGDLGTRANVLTF. The CDR3 DNA reads as TGTGCCAGCAGCCAAGGGGACCTGGGGACGAGGGCCAACGTCCTGACTTTC.

Many counts were recorded for this clonotype. The chain carries TRBV29-1 and TRBJ2-5; a possible D gene is TRBD1 (6 bases). The CDR3 is made up of 14 amino acids. Germline CDR1 and CDR2: SQVTM and ANQGSEA. V was shortened by 4 bases and J by 2 bases, with 14 bases between the two germline ends. CDR3 residues: CSVVGTIDQETQYF. CDR3 nucleotide sequence: TGCAGCGTTGTCGGGACAATTGATCAAGAGACCCAGTACTTC.

This clonotype showed up many times. The CDR3 nucleotides read TGTGCCAGCAGTCGGCTCCCAGGGCCCCAGCATTTT. Translation gives CASSRLPGPQHF. The rearrangement uses TRBV13 and TRBJ1-5; no clear D. V lost 6 bases, J lost 9 bases, and 12 bases lay in between. CDR1 is PRHDT, CDR2 FYEKMQ, per germline (reference sequence). The CDR3 extends over 12 amino acids.

V gene TRBV19 combines with J gene TRBJ1-1, with 9 bases matching TRBD1. The germline gives CDR1 LNHDA, CDR2 SQIVND (reference sequence). The CDR3 length is 15 residues. With 5 bases clipped from V and 2 bases from J, the junction kept 6 bases outside the gene matches. The CDR3 DNA follows: TGTGCCAGTAGTTCACAGGGGGCTTTTAACACTGAAGCTTTCTTT. Its translation: CASSSQGAFNTEAFF.

In its sample, this clonotype was seen many times. In nucleotides, the CDR3 is TGTGCCAGCAGTCGATCCGGGACTAGCGGGATTGAGCAGTTCTTC. Protein: CASSRSGTSGIEQFF. J is TRBJ2-1 and V is TRBV28, with 13 bases fitting TRBD2. V was pared by 5 bases and J by 9 bases, with 7 bases of the junction left unmatched. CDR1 and CDR2 (germline): MDHEN, SYDVKM. The CDR3 totals 15 residues.

This clonotype was picked up many times. This chain links TRBV25-1 with TRBJ2-5; no firm D call. Per the germline V gene, CDR1 is MGHDK and CDR2 is SYGVNS. CDR3 length: 12 amino acids. V lost 6 bases, J lost 4 bases, and 9 bases lay in between. The CDR3 spells CASRVGPETQYF. Here the CDR3 DNA reads TGTGCCAGCAGAGTAGGTCCAGAGACCCAGTACTTC.

There are many counts of this clonotype. This chain links TRBV5-1 with TRBJ2-1; a weak D match, TRBD2 (6 bases). The CDR3 has 14 residues. In germline, CDR1 is SGHRS, CDR2 YFSETQ. The V end lost 9 bases, the J end lost 0 bases, and 13 bases lay between the germline ends. CDR3 region: CATTEGSSYNEQFF. Here the CDR3 DNA reads TGCGCCACAACGGAGGGCAGCTCCTACAATGAGCAGTTCTTC.

The V call is TRBV19, the J call TRBJ2-2; D assignment may be TRBD1 or TRBD2 (5 bases each). The ends were cut back, 4 bases at V and 7 bases at J, with 13 bases in the middle. The CDR3 totals 14 residues. Germline V gene sequence: CDR1 LNHDA, CDR2 SQIVND (reference sequence). CDR3 residues: CASSTGPSDGELFF. The CDR3 DNA reads TGTGCCAGTAGTACGGGACCGAGCGACGGGGAGCTGTTTTTT.

This clonotype was counted between two and nine times. Germline and junction disagree at one end, which may indicate a read error. The V call is TRBV29-1, the J call TRBJ2-7; no firm D call. The CDR3 totals 13 residues. The germline CDR1 and CDR2 sequences are SQVTM and ANQGSEA. This CDR3 is CGVLLGVGYGQYF. The DNA for the CDR3 is TGCGGCGTTCTATTGGGTGTGGGGTACGGGCAGTACTTC.

The J gene is TRBJ1-2, the V gene TRBV20-1, with a tentative D call TRBD1 (5 bases). The length of the CDR3 is 14 residues. V was clipped by 0 bases and J by 5 bases, with 13 bases between them. Germline CDR1 reads DFQATT; CDR2 reads SNEGSKA (reference sequence). DNA of the CDR3: TGCAGTGCTAGAGAGGGCAGGGTTCCTTATGGCTACACCTTC. This gives the protein CSAREGRVPYGYTF.